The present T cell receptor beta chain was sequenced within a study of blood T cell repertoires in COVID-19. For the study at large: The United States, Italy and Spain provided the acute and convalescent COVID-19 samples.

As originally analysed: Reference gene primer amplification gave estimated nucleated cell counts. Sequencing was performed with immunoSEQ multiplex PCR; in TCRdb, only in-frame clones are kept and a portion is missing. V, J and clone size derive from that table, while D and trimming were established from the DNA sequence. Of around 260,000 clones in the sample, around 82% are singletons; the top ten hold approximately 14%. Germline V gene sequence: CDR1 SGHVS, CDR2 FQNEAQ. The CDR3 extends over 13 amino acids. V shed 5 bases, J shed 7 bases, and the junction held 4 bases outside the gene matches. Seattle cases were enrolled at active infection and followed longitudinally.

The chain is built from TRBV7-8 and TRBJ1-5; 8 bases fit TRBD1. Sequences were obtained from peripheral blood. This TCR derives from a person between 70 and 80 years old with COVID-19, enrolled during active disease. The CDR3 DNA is TGTGCCAGCAGCACGGGACAGGTACAGCCCCAGCATTTT. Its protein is CASSTGQVQPQHF.